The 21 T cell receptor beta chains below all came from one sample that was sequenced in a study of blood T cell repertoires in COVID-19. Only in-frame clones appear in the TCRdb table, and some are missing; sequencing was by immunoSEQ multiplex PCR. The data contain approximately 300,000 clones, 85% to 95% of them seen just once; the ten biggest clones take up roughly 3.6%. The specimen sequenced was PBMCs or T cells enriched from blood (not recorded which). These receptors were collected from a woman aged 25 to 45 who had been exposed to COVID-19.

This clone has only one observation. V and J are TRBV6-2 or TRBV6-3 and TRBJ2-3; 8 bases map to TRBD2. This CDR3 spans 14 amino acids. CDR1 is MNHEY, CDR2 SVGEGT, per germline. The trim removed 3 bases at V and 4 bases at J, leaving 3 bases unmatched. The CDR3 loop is CASSYRLAPDTQYF. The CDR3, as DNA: TGTGCCAGCAGTTATCGACTAGCGCCAGATACGCAGTATTTT.

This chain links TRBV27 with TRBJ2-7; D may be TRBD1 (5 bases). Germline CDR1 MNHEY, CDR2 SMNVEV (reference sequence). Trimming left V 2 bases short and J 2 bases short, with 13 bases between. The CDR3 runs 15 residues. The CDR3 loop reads CASSLGAGWPYEQYF. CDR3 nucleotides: TGTGCCAGCAGTTTAGGGGCAGGGTGGCCCTACGAGCAGTACTTC.

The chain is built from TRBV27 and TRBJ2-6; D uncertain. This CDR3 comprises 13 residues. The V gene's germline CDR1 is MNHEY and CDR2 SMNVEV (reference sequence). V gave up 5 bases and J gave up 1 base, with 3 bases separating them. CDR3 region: CASSRSGANVLTF. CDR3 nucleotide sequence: TGTGCCAGCAGTCGTTCTGGGGCCAACGTCCTGACTTTC.

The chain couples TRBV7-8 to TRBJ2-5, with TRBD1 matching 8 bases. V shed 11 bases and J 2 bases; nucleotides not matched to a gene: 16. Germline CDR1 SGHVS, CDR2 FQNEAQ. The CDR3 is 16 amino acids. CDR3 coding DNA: TGTGCCGCGGCCCGTCGGACAGGGCTGGTACAAGAGACCCAGTACTTC. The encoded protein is CAAARRTGLVQETQYF. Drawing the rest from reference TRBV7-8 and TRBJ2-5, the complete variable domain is GAGVSQSPRYKVAKRGQDVALRCDPISGHVSLFWYQQALGQGPEFLTYFQNEAQLDKSGLPSDRFFAERPEGSVSTLKIQRTQQEDSAVYLCAAARRTGLVQETQYFGPGTRLLVL.

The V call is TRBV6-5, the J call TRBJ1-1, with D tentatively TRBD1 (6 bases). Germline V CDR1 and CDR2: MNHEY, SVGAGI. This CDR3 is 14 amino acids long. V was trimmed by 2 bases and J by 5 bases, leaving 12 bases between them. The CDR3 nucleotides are TGTGCCAGCAGTTACCTACAGGGTCTGACTGAAGCTTTCTTT. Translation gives CASSYLQGLTEAFF.

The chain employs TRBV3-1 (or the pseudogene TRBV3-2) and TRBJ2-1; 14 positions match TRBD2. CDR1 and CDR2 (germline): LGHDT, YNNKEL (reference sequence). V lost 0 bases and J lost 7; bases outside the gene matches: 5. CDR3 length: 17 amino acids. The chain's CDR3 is CASSQDLGTSGGNEQFF. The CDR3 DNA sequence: TGTGCCAGCAGCCAAGATCTTGGGACTAGCGGGGGAAATGAGCAGTTCTTC.

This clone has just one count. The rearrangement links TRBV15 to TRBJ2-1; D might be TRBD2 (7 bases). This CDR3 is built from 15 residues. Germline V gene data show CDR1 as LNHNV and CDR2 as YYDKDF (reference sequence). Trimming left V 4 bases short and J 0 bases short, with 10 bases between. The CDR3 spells CATSKGGGSYNEQFF. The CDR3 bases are TGTGCCACCAGCAAAGGGGGGGGCTCCTACAATGAGCAGTTCTTC.

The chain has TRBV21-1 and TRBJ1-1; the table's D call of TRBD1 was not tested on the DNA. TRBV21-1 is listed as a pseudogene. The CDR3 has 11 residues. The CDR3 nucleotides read TGTGCCAGCAGTCTGAACAGGGGAGCTTTCTTT. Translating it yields CASSLNRGAFF.

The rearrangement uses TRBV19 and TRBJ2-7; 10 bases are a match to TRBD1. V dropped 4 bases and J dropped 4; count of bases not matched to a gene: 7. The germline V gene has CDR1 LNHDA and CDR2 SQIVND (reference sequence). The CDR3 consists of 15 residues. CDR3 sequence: CASSSAGQGIYEQYF. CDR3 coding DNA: TGTGCCAGTAGTAGTGCGGGACAGGGGATATACGAGCAGTACTTC. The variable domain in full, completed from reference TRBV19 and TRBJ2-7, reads DGGITQSPKYLFRKEGQNVTLSCEQNLNHDAMYWYRQDPGQGLRLIYYSQIVNDFQKGDIAEGYSVSREKKESFPLTVTSAQKNPTAFYLCASSSAGQGIYEQYFGPGTRLTVT.

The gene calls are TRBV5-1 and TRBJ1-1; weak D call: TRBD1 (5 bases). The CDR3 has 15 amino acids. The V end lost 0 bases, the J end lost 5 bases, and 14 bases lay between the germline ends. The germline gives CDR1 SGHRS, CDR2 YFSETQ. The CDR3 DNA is TGCGCCAGCAGCTTGGGGACGGGGGAAATTACTGAAGCTTTCTTT. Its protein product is CASSLGTGEITEAFF.

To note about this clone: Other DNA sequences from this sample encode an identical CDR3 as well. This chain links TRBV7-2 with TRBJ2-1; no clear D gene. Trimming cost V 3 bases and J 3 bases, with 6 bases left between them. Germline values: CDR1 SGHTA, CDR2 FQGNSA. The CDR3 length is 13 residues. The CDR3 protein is CASSLSSYNEQFF. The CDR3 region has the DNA TGTGCCAGCAGCTTGAGTAGCTACAATGAGCAGTTCTTC.

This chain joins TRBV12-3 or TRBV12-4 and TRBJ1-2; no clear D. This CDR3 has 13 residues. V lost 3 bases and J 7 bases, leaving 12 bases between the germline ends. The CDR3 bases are TGTGCCAGCAGTTTGCAGCGCCAAGGTGGCTACACCTTC. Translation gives CASSLQRQGGYTF.

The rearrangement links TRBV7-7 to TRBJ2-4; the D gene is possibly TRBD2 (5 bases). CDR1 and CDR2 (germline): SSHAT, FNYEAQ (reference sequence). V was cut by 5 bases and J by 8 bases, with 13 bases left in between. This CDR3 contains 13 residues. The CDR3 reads CASSTGILDIQYF. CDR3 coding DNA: TGTGCCAGCAGCACCGGGATTTTAGACATTCAGTACTTC.

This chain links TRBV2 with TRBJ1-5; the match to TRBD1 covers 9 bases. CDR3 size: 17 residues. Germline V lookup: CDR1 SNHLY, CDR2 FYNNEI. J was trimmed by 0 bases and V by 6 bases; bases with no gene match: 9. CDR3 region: CASRFGTGSYSNQPQHF. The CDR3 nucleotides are TGTGCCAGCAGGTTCGGGACAGGGAGTTATAGCAATCAGCCCCAGCATTTT.

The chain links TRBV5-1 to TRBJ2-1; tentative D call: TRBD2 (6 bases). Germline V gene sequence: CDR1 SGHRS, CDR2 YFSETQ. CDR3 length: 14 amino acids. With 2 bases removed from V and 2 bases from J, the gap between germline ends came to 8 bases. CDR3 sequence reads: CASSFRGTYNEQFF. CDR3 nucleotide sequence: TGCGCCAGCAGCTTCCGGGGGACCTACAATGAGCAGTTCTTC.

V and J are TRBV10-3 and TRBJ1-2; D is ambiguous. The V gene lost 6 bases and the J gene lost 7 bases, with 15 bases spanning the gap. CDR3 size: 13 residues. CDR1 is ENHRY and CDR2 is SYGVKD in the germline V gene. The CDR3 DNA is TGTGCCATCAGATCGCCTCAGGAGGCTGGCTACACCTTC. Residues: CAIRSPQEAGYTF.

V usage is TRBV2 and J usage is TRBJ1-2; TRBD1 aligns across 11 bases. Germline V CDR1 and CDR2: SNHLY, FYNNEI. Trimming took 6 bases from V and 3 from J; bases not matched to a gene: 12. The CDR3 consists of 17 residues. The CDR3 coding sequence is TGTGCCAGCAGCAGACGAACCCCGGGACAGGGGGACTATGGCTACACCTTC. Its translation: CASSRRTPGQGDYGYTF.

In DNA, the CDR3 is TGTGCCAGCCGAGGGGGCGCGGAGACCCAGTACTTC. Translated, it gives CASRGGAETQYF. The chain links TRBV7-9 to TRBJ2-5; 7 bases are a match to TRBD1. Germline CDR1 is SEHNR and CDR2 is FQNEAQ (reference sequence). This CDR3 contains 12 residues. V shed 8 bases, J shed 5 bases, and the junction held 5 bases outside the gene matches.

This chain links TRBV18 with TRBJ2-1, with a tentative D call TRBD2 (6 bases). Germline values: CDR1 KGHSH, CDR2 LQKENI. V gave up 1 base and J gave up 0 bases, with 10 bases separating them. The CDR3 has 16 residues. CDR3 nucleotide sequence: TGTGCCAGCTCACCACTTCGGGGGAGCTCCTACAATGAGCAGTTCTTC. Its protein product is CASSPLRGSSYNEQFF. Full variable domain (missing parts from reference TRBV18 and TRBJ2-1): NAGVMQNPRHLVRRRGQEARLRCSPMKGHSHVYWYRQLPEEGLKFMVYLQKENIIDESGMPKERFSAEFPKEGPSILRIQQVVRGDSAAYFCASSPLRGSSYNEQFFGPGTRLTVL.

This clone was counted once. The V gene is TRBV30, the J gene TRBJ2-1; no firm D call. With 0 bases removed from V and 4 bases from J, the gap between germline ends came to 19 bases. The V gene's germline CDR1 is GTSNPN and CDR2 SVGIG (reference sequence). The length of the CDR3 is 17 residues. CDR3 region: CAWSVRVCQSPYNEQFF. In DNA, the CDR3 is TGTGCCTGGAGTGTACGGGTGTGTCAAAGCCCTTACAATGAGCAGTTCTTC.

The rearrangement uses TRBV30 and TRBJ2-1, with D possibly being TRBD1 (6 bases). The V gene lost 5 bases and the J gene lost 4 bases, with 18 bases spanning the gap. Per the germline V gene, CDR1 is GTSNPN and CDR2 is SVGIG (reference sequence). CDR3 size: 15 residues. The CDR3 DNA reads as TGTGCCTGGCATATCGGAGCAGGGGCGTACAATGAGCAGTTCTTC. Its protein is CAWHIGAGAYNEQFF.